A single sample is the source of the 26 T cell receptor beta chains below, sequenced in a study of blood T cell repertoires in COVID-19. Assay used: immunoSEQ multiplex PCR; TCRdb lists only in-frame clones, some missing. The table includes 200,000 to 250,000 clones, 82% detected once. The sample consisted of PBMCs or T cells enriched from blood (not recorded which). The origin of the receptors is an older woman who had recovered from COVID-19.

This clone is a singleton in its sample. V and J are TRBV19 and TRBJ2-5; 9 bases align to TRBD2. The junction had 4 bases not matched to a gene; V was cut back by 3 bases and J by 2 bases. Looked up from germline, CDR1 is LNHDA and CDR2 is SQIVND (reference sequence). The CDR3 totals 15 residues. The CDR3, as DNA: TGTGCCAGTAGTATTGTAGCGGGGGATCAAGAGACCCAGTACTTC. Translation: CASSIVAGDQETQYF.

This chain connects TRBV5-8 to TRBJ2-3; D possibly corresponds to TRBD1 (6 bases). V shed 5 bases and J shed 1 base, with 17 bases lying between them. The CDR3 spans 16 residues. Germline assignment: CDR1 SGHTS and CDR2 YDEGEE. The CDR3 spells CASSYQGRGGTDTQYF. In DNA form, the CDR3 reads TGTGCCAGCAGTTACCAGGGGAGAGGGGGCACAGATACGCAGTATTTT.

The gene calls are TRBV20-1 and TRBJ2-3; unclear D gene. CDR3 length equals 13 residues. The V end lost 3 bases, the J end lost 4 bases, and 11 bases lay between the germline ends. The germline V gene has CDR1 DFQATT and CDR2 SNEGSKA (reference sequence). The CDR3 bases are TGCAGTGCTAGTATACTCCGGGCAGATACGCAGTATTTT. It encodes CSASILRADTQYF.

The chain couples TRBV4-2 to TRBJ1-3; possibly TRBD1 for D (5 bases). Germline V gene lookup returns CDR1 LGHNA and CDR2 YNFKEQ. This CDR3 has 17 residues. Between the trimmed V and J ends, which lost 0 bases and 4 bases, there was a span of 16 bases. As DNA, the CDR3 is TGTGCCAGCAGCCAAGAGGAAGGGACTCTCAGGGGAAACACCATATATTTT. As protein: CASSQEEGTLRGNTIYF.

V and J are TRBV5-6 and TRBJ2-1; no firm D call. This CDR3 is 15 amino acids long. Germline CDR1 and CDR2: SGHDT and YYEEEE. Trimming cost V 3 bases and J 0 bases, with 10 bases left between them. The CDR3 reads CASSSGFLSYNEQFF. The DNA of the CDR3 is TGTGCCAGCAGCTCGGGTTTCCTCTCCTACAATGAGCAGTTCTTC.

In nucleotides, the CDR3 is TGTGCCAGCAGTGAAGGCAGGATCAATCAGCCCCAGCATTTT. Translated, it gives CASSEGRINQPQHF. V usage is TRBV2 and J usage is TRBJ1-5; D ambiguous. The V and J ends lost 1 base and 3 bases respectively, with 7 bases between them. CDR3 length equals 14 residues. CDR1 and CDR2 from the germline V gene are SNHLY and FYNNEI.

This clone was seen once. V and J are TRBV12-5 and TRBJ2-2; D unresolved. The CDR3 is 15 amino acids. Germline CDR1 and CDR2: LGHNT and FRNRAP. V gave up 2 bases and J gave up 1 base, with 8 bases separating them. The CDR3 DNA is TGTGCTAGTGGTTTGCCCACGGTGAACACCGGGGAGCTGTTTTTT. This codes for CASGLPTVNTGELFF. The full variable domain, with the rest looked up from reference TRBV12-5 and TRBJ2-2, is DARVTQTPRHKVTEMGQEVTMRCQPILGHNTVFWYRQTMMQGLELLAYFRNRAPLDDSGMPKDRFSAEMPDATLATLKIQPSEPRDSAVYFCASGLPTVNTGELFFGEGSRLTVL.

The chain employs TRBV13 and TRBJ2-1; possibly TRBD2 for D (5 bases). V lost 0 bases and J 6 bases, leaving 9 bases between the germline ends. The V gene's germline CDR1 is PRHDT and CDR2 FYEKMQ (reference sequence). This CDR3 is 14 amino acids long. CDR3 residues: CASSLGLGSNEQFF. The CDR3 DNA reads TGTGCCAGCAGCTTAGGACTAGGCAGCAATGAGCAGTTCTTC.

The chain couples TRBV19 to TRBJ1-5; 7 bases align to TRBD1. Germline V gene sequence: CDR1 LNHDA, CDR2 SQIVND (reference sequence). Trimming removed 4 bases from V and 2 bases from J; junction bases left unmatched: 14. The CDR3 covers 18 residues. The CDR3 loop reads CASSTWTGVADRNQPQHF. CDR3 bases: TGTGCCAGTAGTACCTGGACAGGAGTGGCCGATCGCAATCAGCCCCAGCATTTT.

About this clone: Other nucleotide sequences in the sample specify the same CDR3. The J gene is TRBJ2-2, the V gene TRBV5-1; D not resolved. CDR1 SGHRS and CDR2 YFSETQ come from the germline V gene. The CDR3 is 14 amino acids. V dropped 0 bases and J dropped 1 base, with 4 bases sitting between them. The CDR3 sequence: CASSLDRNTGELFF. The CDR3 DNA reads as TGCGCCAGCAGCTTGGACAGGAACACCGGGGAGCTGTTTTTT. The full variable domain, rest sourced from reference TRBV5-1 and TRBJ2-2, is KAGVTQTPRYLIKTRGQQVTLSCSPISGHRSVSWYQQTPGQGLQFLFEYFSETQRNKGNFPGRFSGRQFSNSRSEMNVSTLELGDSALYLCASSLDRNTGELFFGEGSRLTVL.

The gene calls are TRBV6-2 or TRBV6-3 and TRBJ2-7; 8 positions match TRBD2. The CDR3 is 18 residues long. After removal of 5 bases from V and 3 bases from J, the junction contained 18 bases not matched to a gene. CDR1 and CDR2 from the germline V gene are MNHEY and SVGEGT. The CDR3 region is CASSSASPSAGAFYEQYF. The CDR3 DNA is TGTGCCAGCAGTAGCGCCTCTCCCTCAGCGGGGGCCTTCTACGAGCAGTACTTC.

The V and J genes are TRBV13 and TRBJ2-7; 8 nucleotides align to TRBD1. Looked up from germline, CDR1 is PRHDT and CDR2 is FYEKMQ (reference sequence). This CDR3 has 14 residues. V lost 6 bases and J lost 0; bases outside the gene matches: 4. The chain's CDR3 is CASSAGQGSYEQYF. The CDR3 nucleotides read TGTGCCAGCAGTGCAGGACAGGGCTCCTACGAGCAGTACTTC.

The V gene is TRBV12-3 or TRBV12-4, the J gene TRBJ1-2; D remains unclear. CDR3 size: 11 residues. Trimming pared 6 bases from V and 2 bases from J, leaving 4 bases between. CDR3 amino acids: CASSQNYGYTF. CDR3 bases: TGTGCCAGCAGCCAGAACTATGGCTACACCTTC.

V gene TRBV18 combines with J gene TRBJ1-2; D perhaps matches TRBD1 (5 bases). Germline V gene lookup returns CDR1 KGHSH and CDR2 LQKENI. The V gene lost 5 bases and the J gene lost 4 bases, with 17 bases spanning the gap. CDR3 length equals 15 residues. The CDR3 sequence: CASSAGFGDSYGYTF. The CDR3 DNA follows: TGTGCCAGCTCAGCAGGGTTCGGAGACTCCTATGGCTACACCTTC.

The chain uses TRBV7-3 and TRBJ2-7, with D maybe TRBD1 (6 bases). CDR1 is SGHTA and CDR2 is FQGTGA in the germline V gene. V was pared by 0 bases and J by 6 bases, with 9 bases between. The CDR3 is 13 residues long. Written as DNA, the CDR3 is TGTGCCAGCAGCTTAACGGTGGGGGCCGAGCAGTACTTC. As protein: CASSLTVGAEQYF.

The CDR3 coding sequence is TGTGCCAGCAGTCTACAGGGCTCTGGCTACACCTTC. Translated, it gives CASSLQGSGYTF. The rearrangement links TRBV6-5 to TRBJ1-2; D perhaps matches TRBD1 (6 bases). The V gene lost 5 bases and the J gene lost 7 bases, with 11 bases spanning the gap. Germline V gives CDR1 MNHEY, CDR2 SVGAGI. This CDR3 has 12 residues.

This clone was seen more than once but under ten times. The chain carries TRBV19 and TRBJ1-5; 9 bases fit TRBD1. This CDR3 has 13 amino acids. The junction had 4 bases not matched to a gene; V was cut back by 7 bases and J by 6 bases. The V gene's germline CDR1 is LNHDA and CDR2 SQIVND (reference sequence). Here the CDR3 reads CASNVQGAQPQHF. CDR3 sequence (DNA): TGTGCCAGTAACGTACAGGGGGCTCAGCCCCAGCATTTT.

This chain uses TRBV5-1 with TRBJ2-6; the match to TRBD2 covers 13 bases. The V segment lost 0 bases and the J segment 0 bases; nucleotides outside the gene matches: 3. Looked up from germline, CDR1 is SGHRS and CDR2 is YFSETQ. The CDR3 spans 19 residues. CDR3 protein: CASSLGLAGGISGANVLTF. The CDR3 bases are TGCGCCAGCAGCTTGGGACTAGCGGGAGGAATCTCTGGGGCCAACGTCCTGACTTTC.

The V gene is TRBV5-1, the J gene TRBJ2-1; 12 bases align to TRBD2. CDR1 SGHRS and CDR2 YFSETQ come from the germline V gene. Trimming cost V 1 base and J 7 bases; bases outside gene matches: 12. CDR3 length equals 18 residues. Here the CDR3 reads CASSLHDATSGSQNEQFF. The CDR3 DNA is TGCGCCAGCAGCTTGCATGATGCGACTAGCGGGAGTCAGAATGAGCAGTTCTTC.

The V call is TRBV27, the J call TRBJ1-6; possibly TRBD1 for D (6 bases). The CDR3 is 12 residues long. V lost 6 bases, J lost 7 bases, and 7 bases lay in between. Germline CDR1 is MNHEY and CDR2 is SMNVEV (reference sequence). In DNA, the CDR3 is TGTGCCAGCAGGGACAGAAATTCACCCCTCCACTTT. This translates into CASRDRNSPLHF.

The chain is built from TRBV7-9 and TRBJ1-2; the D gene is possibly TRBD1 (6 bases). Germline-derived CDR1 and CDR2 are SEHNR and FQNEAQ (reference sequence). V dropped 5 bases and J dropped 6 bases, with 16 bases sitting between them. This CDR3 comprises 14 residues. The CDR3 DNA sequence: TGTGCCAGCAGCCCCGGACAGTTGCGAGATGGCTACACCTTC. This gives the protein CASSPGQLRDGYTF.

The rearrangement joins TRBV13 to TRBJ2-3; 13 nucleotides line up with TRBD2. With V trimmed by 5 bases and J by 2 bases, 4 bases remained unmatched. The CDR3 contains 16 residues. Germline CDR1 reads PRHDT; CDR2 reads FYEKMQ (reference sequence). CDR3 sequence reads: CASSPTSGRTTDTQYF. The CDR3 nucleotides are TGTGCCAGCAGCCCGACTAGCGGGAGGACCACAGATACGCAGTATTTT.

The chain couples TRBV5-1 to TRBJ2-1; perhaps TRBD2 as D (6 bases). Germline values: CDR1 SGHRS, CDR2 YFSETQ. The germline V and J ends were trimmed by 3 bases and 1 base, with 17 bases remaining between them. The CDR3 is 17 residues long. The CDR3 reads CASSYSGTRVSYNEQFF. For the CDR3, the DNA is TGCGCCAGCAGCTATTCCGGGACTCGTGTATCCTACAATGAGCAGTTCTTC.

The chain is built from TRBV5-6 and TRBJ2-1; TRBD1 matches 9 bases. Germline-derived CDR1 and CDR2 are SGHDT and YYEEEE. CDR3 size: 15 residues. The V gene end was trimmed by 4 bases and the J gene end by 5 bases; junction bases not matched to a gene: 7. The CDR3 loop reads CASSGPGQGNNEQFF. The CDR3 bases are TGTGCCAGCAGCGGACCGGGACAGGGCAACAATGAGCAGTTCTTC.

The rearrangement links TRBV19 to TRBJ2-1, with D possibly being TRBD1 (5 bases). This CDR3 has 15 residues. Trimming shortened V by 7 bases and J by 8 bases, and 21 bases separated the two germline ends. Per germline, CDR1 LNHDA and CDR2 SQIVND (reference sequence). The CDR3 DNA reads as TGTGCCAGTAAGAGATCAGGGTCCGGGCCGTATGAGCAGTTCTTC. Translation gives CASKRSGSGPYEQFF.

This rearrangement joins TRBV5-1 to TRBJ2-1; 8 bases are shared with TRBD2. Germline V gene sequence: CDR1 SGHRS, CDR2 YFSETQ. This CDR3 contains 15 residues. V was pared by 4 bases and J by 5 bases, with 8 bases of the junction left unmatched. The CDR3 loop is CASSGGSGTHNEQFF. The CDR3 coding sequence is TGCGCCAGCAGCGGTGGTAGCGGGACCCACAATGAGCAGTTCTTC.